A selection of T cell receptor beta chains follows, all from one sample in a study of blood T cell repertoires in COVID-19. The method was immunoSEQ multiplex PCR; TCRdb's version includes in-frame clones alone and lacks a portion of them. This table holds some 230,000 clones, 80% to 85% found once. The sequenced material came from peripheral blood. The source of these receptors is a woman aged 25-40 years who had recovered from COVID-19. Both conserved end residues are part of each CDR3. A D gene is named only where the DNA matches it firmly. Not every row has a clone size; where given, it reads once, few, many or a size class.

J gene: TRBJ1-4; D gene: .; V gene: TRBV5-4; clone size: .; CDR3 DNA: TGTGCCAGCAGTCCGTCGTCGGGGGTTGATGAAAAACTGTTTTTT; CDR3 protein: CASSPSSGVDEKLFF
J gene: TRBJ2-1; D gene: TRBD1; V gene: TRBV7-3; clone size: .; CDR3 DNA: TGTGCCAGCAGCCCGACAGGGGGCGGGTCCTACAATGAGCAGTTCTTC; CDR3 protein: CASSPTGGGSYNEQFF
J gene: TRBJ2-7; D gene: TRBD1; V gene: TRBV6-5; clone size: .; CDR3 DNA: TGTGCCAGCAGTTACGGGACAGATGCAAACTCCTACGAGCAGTACTTC; CDR3 protein: CASSYGTDANSYEQYF
J gene: TRBJ2-2; D gene: TRBD2; V gene: TRBV27; clone size: .; CDR3 DNA: TGTGCCAGCAGGCAGGGACTAGTATCATCCGGGGAGCTGTTTTTT; CDR3 protein: CASRQGLVSSGELFF
J gene: TRBJ2-2; D gene: TRBD2; V gene: TRBV6-4; clone size: .; CDR3 DNA: TGTGCCAGCAGTCCCTCTAGCGGGAGCGGCACCGGGGAGCTGTTTTTT; CDR3 protein: CASSPSSGSGTGELFF
J gene: TRBJ1-1; D gene: .; V gene: TRBV6-6; clone size: .; CDR3 DNA: TGTGCCAGCAGTTCGGGCCCTCAGGGGTCGAACACTGAAGCTTTCTTT; CDR3 protein: CASSSGPQGSNTEAFF
J gene: TRBJ2-5; D gene: TRBD2; V gene: TRBV28; clone size: .; CDR3 DNA: TGTGCCAGCAGTCTCCATTTAGCGGGAGGGCCGGAAGAGACCCAGTACTTC; CDR3 protein: CASSLHLAGGPEETQYF
J gene: TRBJ2-7; D gene: .; V gene: TRBV3-1/TRBV3-2; clone size: .; CDR3 DNA: TGTGCCAGCACCCAGGGGGGCTACGAGCAGTACTTC; CDR3 protein: CASTQGGYEQYF
J gene: TRBJ2-2; D gene: TRBD2; V gene: TRBV24-1; clone size: .; CDR3 DNA: TGTGCCACCAGTGATTTGGACTCGGGAGGGGTCGGGGAGCTGTTTTTT; CDR3 protein: CATSDLDSGGVGELFF
J gene: TRBJ2-1; D gene: TRBD2; V gene: TRBV7-3; clone size: .; CDR3 DNA: TGTGCCAGCAGCTTTGGGACTAGCGGGAGTGTGCAGTTCTTC; CDR3 protein: CASSFGTSGSVQFF
J gene: TRBJ1-2; D gene: .; V gene: TRBV10-2; clone size: .; CDR3 DNA: TGCGCCAGCAGTGATTGGGGCAGCACTGGCTACACCTTC; CDR3 protein: CASSDWGSTGYTF
J gene: TRBJ2-3; D gene: TRBD1; V gene: TRBV5-1; clone size: .; CDR3 DNA: TGCGCCAGCAGCCTGGACAGGGGGCTGGATACGCAGTATTTT; CDR3 protein: CASSLDRGLDTQYF
J gene: TRBJ1-5; D gene: TRBD1; V gene: TRBV15; clone size: .; CDR3 DNA: TGTGCCACCAGTAATATCTGGGACAGGGGTAGCAATCAGCCCCAGCATTTT; CDR3 protein: CATSNIWDRGSNQPQHF
J gene: TRBJ1-3; D gene: TRBD1; V gene: TRBV7-9; clone size: few; CDR3 DNA: TGTGCCAGCAGCCCGCGGACAGGCATCTCTGGAAACACCATATATTTT; CDR3 protein: CASSPRTGISGNTIYF
J gene: TRBJ2-7; D gene: .; V gene: TRBV6-5; clone size: .; CDR3 DNA: TGTGCCAGCACGGGGGACCCCTCCTCCTACGAGCAGTACTTC; CDR3 protein: CASTGDPSSYEQYF
J gene: TRBJ2-1; D gene: TRBD2; V gene: TRBV9; clone size: once; CDR3 DNA: TGTGCCAGCAGTCCACGACTAGCGGGGCATTCCTACAATGAGCAGTTCTTC; CDR3 protein: CASSPRLAGHSYNEQFF
J gene: TRBJ1-1; D gene: .; V gene: TRBV6-5; clone size: .; CDR3 DNA: TGTGCCAGCACGGAGACAGTCATGAACACTGAAGCTTTCTTT; CDR3 protein: CASTETVMNTEAFF
J gene: TRBJ1-1; D gene: .; V gene: TRBV28; clone size: few; CDR3 DNA: TGTGCCAGCAGATCCCACAGGGTGACCACTGAAGCTTTCTTT; CDR3 protein: CASRSHRVTTEAFF
J gene: TRBJ2-5; D gene: .; V gene: TRBV5-5; clone size: .; CDR3 DNA: TGTGCCAGCAGCGTCGCAGGTCGGTTGGAGACCCAGTACTTC; CDR3 protein: CASSVAGRLETQYF
J gene: TRBJ2-3; D gene: .; V gene: TRBV6-1; clone size: once; CDR3 DNA: TGTGCCAGCAGTGAAGTCGGACTAACGCAATTCACAGATACGCAGTATTTT; CDR3 protein: CASSEVGLTQFTDTQYF
J gene: TRBJ2-5; D gene: TRBD2; V gene: TRBV19; clone size: .; CDR3 DNA: TGTGCCAGTAGTCAGTTCGGGAGGGCCCGAGAGACCCAGTACTTC; CDR3 protein: CASSQFGRARETQYF
J gene: TRBJ1-1; D gene: TRBD1; V gene: TRBV29-1; clone size: .; CDR3 DNA: TGCAGCGTTGAACAGGGGGCAATGAACACTGAAGCTTTCTTT; CDR3 protein: CSVEQGAMNTEAFF
J gene: TRBJ2-1; D gene: TRBD2; V gene: TRBV27; clone size: .; CDR3 DNA: TGTGCCAGCAGTTTATCCGGACTAGCGGGTGGTATTGAGCAGTTCTTC; CDR3 protein: CASSLSGLAGGIEQFF
J gene: TRBJ1-5; D gene: .; V gene: TRBV6-1; clone size: .; CDR3 DNA: TGTGCCAGCAGTGAAAAGGGAGACGGCGCACGATATAGCAATCAGCCCCAGCATTTT; CDR3 protein: CASSEKGDGARYSNQPQHF
J gene: TRBJ1-5; D gene: .; V gene: TRBV21-1; clone size: once; CDR3 DNA: TGTGCCAGCTACCGGGACAGGGACTCTCCGGGCAATCAGCCCCAGCATTTT; CDR3 protein: CASYRDRDSPGNQPQHF
J gene: TRBJ1-6; D gene: .; V gene: TRBV5-6; clone size: .; CDR3 DNA: TGTGCCAGCAGCTTGGGGCCTTCACCCCTCCACTTT; CDR3 protein: CASSLGPSPLHF
J gene: TRBJ2-2; D gene: TRBD1; V gene: TRBV12-5; clone size: .; CDR3 DNA: TGTGCTAGTGGGTCAGGGGGCTCGAACACCGGGGAGCTGTTTTTT; CDR3 protein: CASGSGGSNTGELFF
J gene: TRBJ2-1; D gene: TRBD2; V gene: TRBV28; clone size: once; CDR3 DNA: TGTGCCAGCAGCTTTAGCGGGAGGGTATACAATGAGCAGTTCTTC; CDR3 protein: CASSFSGRVYNEQFF
J gene: TRBJ2-1; D gene: TRBD2; V gene: TRBV11-3; clone size: .; CDR3 DNA: TGTGCCAGCAGCTTGGGGGTAGCGGGAGGGCCTCAGTGGAATGAGCAGTTCTTC; CDR3 protein: CASSLGVAGGPQWNEQFF
J gene: TRBJ1-1; D gene: .; V gene: TRBV5-4; clone size: .; CDR3 DNA: TGTGCCAGCAGCTTGGAACAGGGAGCCACTGAAGCTTTCTTT; CDR3 protein: CASSLEQGATEAFF
J gene: TRBJ1-2; D gene: .; V gene: TRBV12-1; clone size: once; CDR3 DNA: TGTGCCAGCAGCTCAACCGGGACAGGGAAGGGAGGCTACACCTTC; CDR3 protein: CASSSTGTGKGGYTF